The rows below give T cell receptor beta chains drawn from one sample of a study of blood T cells in healthy people across ages. TCRdb independently ran MiXCR on the 5' RACE reads; one entry per CDR3 protein. The sample lists just over 800,000 distinct CDR3 sequences; 62% were seen once. Sequenced sample: blood. The receptors shown here come from a man aged 25 to 45 in good health. CDR3s include the opening cysteine and the closing phenylalanine or tryptophan. Fields, in order: clone size, V gene, D gene, J gene, CDR3 protein, CDR3 DNA. D genes are given only for firm matches. Only some rows state a clone size, as once, few, many or a class for expanded clones.

>-|TRBV2|TRBD1|TRBJ2-7
CASSGPGQGSSYEQYF
TGTGCCAGCAGTGGTCCGGGACAGGGAAGCTCCTACGAGCAGTACTTC
>-|TRBV7-2|TRBD2|TRBJ2-7
CASSAGLAASYEQYF
TGTGCCAGCAGCGCGGGACTAGCGGCCTCCTACGAGCAGTACTTC
>-|TRBV6-2/TRBV6-3|TRBD2|TRBJ2-5
CASSTGLAETQYF
TGTGCCAGCAGTACCGGACTAGCTGAGACCCAGTACTTC
>-|TRBV4-3|-|TRBJ2-1
CASSQDARTSEQFF
TGCGCCAGCAGCCAAGATGCCAGAACGAGCGAGCAGTTCTTC
>-|TRBV10-3|-|TRBJ2-3
CAISGGGRSTDTQYF
TGTGCCATCAGTGGGGGGGGGCGTAGCACAGATACGCAGTATTTT
>-|TRBV15|-|TRBJ2-7
CATSSVDYNEQYF
TGTGCCACCAGCAGTGTTGACTACAATGAGCAGTACTTC
>-|TRBV6-6|-|TRBJ2-7
CASSYGSRGSYEQYF
TGTGCCAGCAGTTACGGGAGCAGGGGATCCTACGAGCAGTACTTC
>once|TRBV5-1|TRBD2|TRBJ2-3
CASSLERGLTDTQYF
TGCGCCAGCAGCTTGGAGCGGGGGCTCACAGATACGCAGTATTTT
>few|TRBV6-5|TRBD2|TRBJ2-1
CASSYRGGANEQFF
TGTGCCAGCAGTTACCGGGGAGGGGCCAATGAGCAGTTCTTC
>-|TRBV12-3/TRBV12-4|TRBD1|TRBJ2-3
CASSTGQGYPDTQYF
TGTGCCAGCAGTACGGGACAGGGTTACCCAGATACGCAGTATTTT
>-|TRBV20-1|-|TRBJ2-3
CSAQGALRTDTQYF
TGCAGTGCCCAAGGGGCCCTCCGCACAGATACGCAGTATTTT
>-|TRBV7-8|-|TRBJ1-2
CASSFGDVGYGYTF
TGTGCCAGCAGCTTCGGAGATGTCGGCTATGGCTACACCTTC
>-|TRBV20-1|TRBD2|TRBJ2-3
CSARDGGYSGASTDTQYF
TGCAGTGCTAGAGATGGGGGATATAGCGGGGCTAGCACAGATACGCAGTATTTT
>-|TRBV29-1|TRBD2|TRBJ2-7
CSVEDTAGETYEQYF
TGCAGCGTTGAAGATACCGCGGGGGAAACCTACGAGCAGTACTTC
>once|TRBV28|-|TRBJ2-7
CASSPRISSYEQYF
TGTGCCAGCAGTCCCAGGATTAGCTCCTACGAGCAGTACTTC
>-|TRBV11-2|TRBD2|TRBJ2-1
CASSLTTSGYNEQFF
TGTGCCAGCAGCTTAACCACTAGCGGTTACAATGAGCAGTTCTTC
>-|TRBV4-2|-|TRBJ2-5
CASSQESARGPQYF
TGTGCCAGCAGCCAAGAATCGGCAAGGGGCCCACAGTACTTC
>-|TRBV2|-|TRBJ2-5
CASKGGLQETQYF
TGTGCCAGCAAGGGCGGGCTCCAAGAGACCCAGTACTTC
>-|TRBV3-1|-|TRBJ1-2
CASSQDRVGYTF
TGTGCCAGCAGCCAAGACAGGGTTGGCTACACCTTC
>-|TRBV9|TRBD2|TRBJ2-2
CASSVSLAVLTGELFF
TGTGCCAGCAGCGTAAGTCTAGCGGTCCTGACCGGGGAGCTGTTTTTT
>-|TRBV10-3|TRBD1|TRBJ2-5
CAISESIRTGRETQYF
TGTGCCATCAGTGAGTCGATTCGGACAGGGAGAGAGACCCAGTACTTC
>-|TRBV7-9|-|TRBJ2-7
CASSLTSAGGYEQYF
TGTGCCAGCAGCCTCACTTCGGCAGGAGGTTACGAGCAGTACTTC
>-|TRBV6-5|TRBD2|TRBJ2-1
CASSYWGPSGGTYNEQFF
TGTGCCAGCAGTTACTGGGGGCCTAGCGGGGGAACCTACAATGAGCAGTTCTTC
>-|TRBV6-2/TRBV6-3|-|TRBJ2-1
CASRNTQGDEQFF
TGTGCCAGCAGAAACACCCAGGGCGATGAGCAGTTCTTC
>once|TRBV20-1|-|TRBJ1-6
CSAKGVAYNSPLHF
TGCAGTGCTAAAGGGGTGGCCTATAATTCACCCCTCCACTTT
>-|TRBV28|-|TRBJ1-5
CASSLDSHNQPQHF
TGTGCCAGCAGTTTGGACAGCCACAATCAGCCCCAGCATTTT
>-|TRBV5-1|-|TRBJ1-1
CASSLAQGGTEAFF
TGCGCCAGCAGCTTGGCGCAGGGTGGCACTGAAGCTTTCTTT
>-|TRBV27|-|TRBJ2-1
CASSFRGVYYNEQFF
TGTGCCAGCAGTTTTCGCGGGGTATACTACAATGAGCAGTTCTTC
>-|TRBV29-1|-|TRBJ2-7
CSVDPGSGRYEQYF
TGCAGCGTCGACCCCGGATCGGGACGCTACGAGCAGTACTTC
>few|TRBV5-1|-|TRBJ2-7
CASLDRPGQEQYF
TGCGCCAGCTTGGACAGACCGGGTCAGGAGCAGTACTTC
>-|TRBV7-9|-|TRBJ2-7
CASSLMGPAEQYF
TGTGCCAGCAGCTTAATGGGACCAGCCGAGCAGTACTTC
>-|TRBV4-3|TRBD1|TRBJ1-5
CASSQGTGGANNQPQHF
TGCGCCAGCAGCCAAGGGACAGGGGGCGCCAACAATCAGCCCCAGCATTTT
>many|TRBV20-1|-|TRBJ2-7
CSARGGAGDEQYF
TGCAGTGCCAGGGGAGGGGCGGGTGACGAGCAGTACTTC
>-|TRBV28|-|TRBJ2-3
CASSFADNTQYF
TGTGCCAGCAGTTTCGCGGACAATACGCAGTATTTT
>once|TRBV4-3|-|TRBJ2-7
CASSQLGGASYEQYF
TGCGCCAGCAGCCAACTGGGCGGGGCTTCCTACGAGCAGTACTTC
>once|TRBV20-1|-|TRBJ1-1
CSAIGAYTEAFF
TGCAGTGCTATAGGGGCGTACACTGAAGCTTTCTTT
>few|TRBV4-3|-|TRBJ2-1
CASSQGLSYNEQFF
TGCGCCAGCAGCCAAGGGTTAAGCTACAATGAGCAGTTCTTC
>many|TRBV6-2/TRBV6-3|TRBD2|TRBJ2-1
CASSGPTGGQFYNEQFF
TGTGCCAGCAGTGGGCCCACGGGAGGCCAATTCTACAATGAGCAGTTCTTC
>few|TRBV28|TRBD1|TRBJ2-7
CASSSLGQDSYEQYF
TGTGCCAGCAGTTCGCTGGGACAGGACTCCTACGAGCAGTACTTC
>-|TRBV20-1|TRBD2|TRBJ2-3
CSASPSGVADTQYF
TGCAGTGCTAGCCCTAGCGGGGTCGCAGATACGCAGTATTTT
>-|TRBV7-9|-|TRBJ2-3
CASSLEPPDTQYF
TGTGCCAGCAGCTTAGAGCCTCCAGATACGCAGTATTTT
>-|TRBV9|-|TRBJ2-1
CASSDHIPPGNGQFF
TGTGCCAGCAGCGATCATATCCCCCCGGGCAATGGGCAGTTCTTC
>-|TRBV6-1|-|TRBJ1-6
CASKGGREASPLHF
TGTGCCAGCAAGGGGGGCAGGGAGGCATCACCCCTCCACTTT
>once|TRBV28|TRBD2|TRBJ2-4
CASSLGGLAGDKNIQYF
TGTGCCAGCAGTTTAGGAGGGCTAGCGGGGGACAAAAACATTCAGTACTTC
>-|TRBV12-3/TRBV12-4|TRBD1|TRBJ1-5
CASSGDSHQPQHF
TGTGCCAGCAGTGGGGACAGTCATCAGCCCCAGCATTTT